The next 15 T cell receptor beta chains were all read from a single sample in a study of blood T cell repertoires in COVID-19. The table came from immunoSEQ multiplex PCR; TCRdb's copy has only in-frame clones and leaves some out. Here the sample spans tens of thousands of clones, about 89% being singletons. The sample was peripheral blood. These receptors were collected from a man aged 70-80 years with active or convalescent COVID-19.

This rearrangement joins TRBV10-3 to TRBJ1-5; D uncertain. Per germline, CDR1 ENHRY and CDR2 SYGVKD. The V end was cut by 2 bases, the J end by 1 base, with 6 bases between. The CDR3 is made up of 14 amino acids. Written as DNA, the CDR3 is TGTGCCATCAGTGAGCCAGCGAGCAATCAGCCCCAGCATTTT. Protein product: CAISEPASNQPQHF.

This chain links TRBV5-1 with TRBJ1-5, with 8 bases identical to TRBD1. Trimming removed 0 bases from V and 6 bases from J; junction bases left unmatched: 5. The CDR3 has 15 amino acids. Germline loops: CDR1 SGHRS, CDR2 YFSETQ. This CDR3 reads CASSLDRGESQPQHF. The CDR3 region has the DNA TGCGCCAGCAGCTTGGACAGGGGGGAGAGTCAGCCCCAGCATTTT.

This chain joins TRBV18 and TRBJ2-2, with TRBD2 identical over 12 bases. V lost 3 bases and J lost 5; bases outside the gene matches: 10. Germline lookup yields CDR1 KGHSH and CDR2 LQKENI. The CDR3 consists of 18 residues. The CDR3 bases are TGTGCCAGCTCACCCCTTGGACTAGCGGGGCCGGGAACCGGGGAGCTGTTTTTT. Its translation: CASSPLGLAGPGTGELFF.

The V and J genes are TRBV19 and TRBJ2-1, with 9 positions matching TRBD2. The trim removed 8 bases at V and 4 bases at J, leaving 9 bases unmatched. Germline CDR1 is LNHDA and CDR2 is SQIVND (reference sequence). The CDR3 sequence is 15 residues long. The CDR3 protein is CASSRGAGGYNEQFF. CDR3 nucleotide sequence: TGTGCCAGTTCGAGAGGAGCGGGGGGATACAATGAGCAGTTCTTC.

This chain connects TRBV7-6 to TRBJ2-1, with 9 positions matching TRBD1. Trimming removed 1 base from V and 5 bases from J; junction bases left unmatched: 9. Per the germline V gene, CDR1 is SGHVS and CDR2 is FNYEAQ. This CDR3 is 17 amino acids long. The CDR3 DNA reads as TGTGCCAGCAGCTTAGTAGCCGGGACAGGGACCGACAATGAGCAGTTCTTC. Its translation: CASSLVAGTGTDNEQFF.

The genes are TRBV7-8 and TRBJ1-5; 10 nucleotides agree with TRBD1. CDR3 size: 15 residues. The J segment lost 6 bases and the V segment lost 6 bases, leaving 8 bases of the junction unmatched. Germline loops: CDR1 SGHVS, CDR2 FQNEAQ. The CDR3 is CASSSGTGVGQPQHF. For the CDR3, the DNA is TGTGCCAGCAGTTCCGGGACAGGGGTAGGTCAGCCCCAGCATTTT.

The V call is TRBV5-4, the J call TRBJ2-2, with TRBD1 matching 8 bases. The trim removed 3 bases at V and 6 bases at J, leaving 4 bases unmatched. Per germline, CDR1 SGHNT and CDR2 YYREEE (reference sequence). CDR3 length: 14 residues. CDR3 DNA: TGTGCCAGCAGCTCCTCAGGGGGCCCCGGGGAGCTGTTTTTT. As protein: CASSSSGGPGELFF.

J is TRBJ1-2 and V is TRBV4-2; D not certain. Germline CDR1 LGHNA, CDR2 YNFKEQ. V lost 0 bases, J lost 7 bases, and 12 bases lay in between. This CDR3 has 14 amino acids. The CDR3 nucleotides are TGTGCCAGCAGCCAAGACGAGGGAACCGGTGGCTACACCTTC. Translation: CASSQDEGTGGYTF.

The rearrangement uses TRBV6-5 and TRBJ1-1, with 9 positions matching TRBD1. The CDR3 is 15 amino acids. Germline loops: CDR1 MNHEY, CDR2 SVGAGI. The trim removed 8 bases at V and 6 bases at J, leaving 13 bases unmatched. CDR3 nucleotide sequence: TGTGCCAGCTTTGACAACAGGGGGCGTCTAGCTGAAGCTTTCTTT. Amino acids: CASFDNRGRLAEAFF.

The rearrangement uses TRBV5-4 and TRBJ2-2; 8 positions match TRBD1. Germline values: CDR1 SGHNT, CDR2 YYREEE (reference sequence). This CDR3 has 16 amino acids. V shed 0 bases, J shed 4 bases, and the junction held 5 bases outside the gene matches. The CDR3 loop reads CASSLDGQGVTGELFF. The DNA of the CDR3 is TGTGCCAGCAGCTTGGACGGACAGGGTGTCACCGGGGAGCTGTTTTTT.

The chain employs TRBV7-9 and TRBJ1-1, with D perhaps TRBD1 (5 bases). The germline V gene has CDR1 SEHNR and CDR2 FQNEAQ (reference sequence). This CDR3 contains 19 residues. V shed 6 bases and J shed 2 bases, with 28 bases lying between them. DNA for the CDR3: TGTGCCAGCAGTCGAAGGGGTCCAGGCAACGAACCGAGAAACACTGAAGCTTTCTTT. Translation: CASSRRGPGNEPRNTEAFF.

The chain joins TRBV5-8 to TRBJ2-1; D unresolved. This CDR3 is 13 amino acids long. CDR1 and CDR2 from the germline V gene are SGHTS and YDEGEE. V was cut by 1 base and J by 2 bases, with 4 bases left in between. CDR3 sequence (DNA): TGTGCCAGCAGCTTGACTGCCTACAATGAGCAGTTCTTC. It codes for CASSLTAYNEQFF.

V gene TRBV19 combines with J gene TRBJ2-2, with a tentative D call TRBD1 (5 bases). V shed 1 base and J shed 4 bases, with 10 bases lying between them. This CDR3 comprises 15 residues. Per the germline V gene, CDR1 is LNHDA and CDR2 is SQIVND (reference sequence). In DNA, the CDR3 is TGTGCCAGTAGTATAGTAGTAGACAGCACCGGGGAGCTGTTTTTT. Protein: CASSIVVDSTGELFF.

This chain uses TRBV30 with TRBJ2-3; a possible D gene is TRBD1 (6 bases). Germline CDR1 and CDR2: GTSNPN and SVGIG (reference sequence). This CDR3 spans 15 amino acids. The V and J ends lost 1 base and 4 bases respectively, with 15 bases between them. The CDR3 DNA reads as TGTGCCTGGAGTGGCCAGGGGTCCCGGGCAGATACGCAGTATTTT. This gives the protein CAWSGQGSRADTQYF.

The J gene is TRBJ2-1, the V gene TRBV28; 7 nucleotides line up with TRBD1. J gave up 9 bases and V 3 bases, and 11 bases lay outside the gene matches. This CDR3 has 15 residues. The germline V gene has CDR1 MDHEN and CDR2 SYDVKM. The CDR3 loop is CASSLTGIVSSEQFF. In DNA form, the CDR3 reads TGTGCCAGCAGTTTGACAGGGATTGTGTCATCTGAGCAGTTCTTC.